The present T cell receptor (beta chain) was sequenced within a study of T cells in localized non-small cell lung cancer. Study-wide points: One tumor region alone was sequenced, and heterogeneity therefore remains possible. Highest T cell clonality was seen in uninvolved adjacent lung, surpassing that measured in tumor. The appearance of a median roughly 61 of the top 100 tumor clones was seen in adjacent lung.

Profiled with immunoSEQ multiplex PCR; TCRdb holds only in-frame clones, not every one. Of 40,000 to 65,000 clones listed, around 80% are singletons. J was trimmed by 2 bases and V by 7 bases; bases with no gene match: 15. CDR1 SEHNR and CDR2 FQNEAQ come from the germline V gene (reference sequence). The CDR3 length is 18 residues. Regarding this clone: Its antigen is undetermined.

This specimen consisted of peripheral blood mononuclear cells, obtained before any cancer treatment. The chain couples TRBV7-9 to TRBJ2-1; the match to TRBD1 covers 9 bases. The clonotype was recovered from a man aged 35 to 70 with stage III lung adenocarcinoma. The CDR3 DNA sequence: TGTGCCAGCACCTTGGGACAGGGACCAACCCTAACCTACAATGAGCAGTTCTTC. It codes for CASTLGQGPTLTYNEQFF.